The 9 T cell receptor beta chains below all came from one sample that was sequenced in a study of T cell responses to AZD1222 COVID-19 vaccine. Libraries were prepared by immunoSEQ multiplex PCR; TCRdb keeps only in-frame clonotypes and omits some of them. The sample records about 86,000 clones, approximately 89% being singletons. The sequences come from peripheral blood, collected 28 days after the second AZD1222 dose. The receptors here all came from an adult who received the AZD1222 COVID-19 vaccine.

V is TRBV4-2 and J is TRBJ2-2; TRBD1 aligns across 9 bases. V lost 3 bases to trimming and J lost 2 bases; unmatched junction nucleotides: 4. From germline, CDR1 is LGHNA and CDR2 YNFKEQ. The CDR3 has 16 amino acids. The CDR3 DNA is TGTGCCAGCAGCCACCTGGGACAGGGAAACACCGGGGAGCTGTTTTTT. This encodes CASSHLGQGNTGELFF.

This chain joins TRBV6-5 and TRBJ1-4; a possible D gene is TRBD1 (5 bases). Germline lookup yields CDR1 MNHEY and CDR2 SVGAGI. This CDR3 has 15 residues. V was clipped by 8 bases and J by 2 bases, with 15 bases between them. CDR3 loop: CASGRPGLTNEKLFF. The CDR3 nucleotides read TGTGCCAGCGGCCGACCAGGGTTGACTAATGAAAAACTGTTTTTT.

This clone was found once. V and J are TRBV11-2 and TRBJ2-7, with 7 nucleotides matching TRBD1. V shed 4 bases and J 2 bases; nucleotides not matched to a gene: 5. The CDR3 contains 14 residues. In germline, CDR1 is SGHAT, CDR2 FQNNGV. The CDR3 nucleotides are TGTGCCAGCAGCTCCTCAACAGGGGCCTACGAGCAGTACGTC. This translates into CASSSSTGAYEQYV.

The V gene is TRBV19, the J gene TRBJ1-1, with D uncertain. The CDR3 spans 14 residues. CDR1 and CDR2 (germline): LNHDA, SQIVND (reference sequence). Trimming left V 6 bases short and J 0 bases short, with 11 bases between. The CDR3 loop is CASRGGLLNTEAFF. The CDR3, as DNA: TGTGCCAGTAGGGGTGGACTGTTGAACACTGAAGCTTTCTTT.

This chain links TRBV13 with TRBJ1-2; D unclear. The germline V gene has CDR1 PRHDT and CDR2 FYEKMQ (reference sequence). CDR3 size: 11 residues. The V end was cut by 3 bases, the J end by 4 bases, with 3 bases between. For the CDR3, the DNA is TGTGCCAGCAGCTTTCTCTATGGCTACACCTTC. The encoded protein is CASSFLYGYTF.

J is TRBJ2-3 and V is TRBV7-6; 14 nucleotides match TRBD2. The J segment lost 7 bases and the V segment lost 4 bases, leaving 7 bases of the junction unmatched. The germline CDR1 and CDR2 sequences are SGHVS and FNYEAQ. This CDR3 has 16 residues. The CDR3 DNA is TGTGCCAGCAGCTCAACGGGGACTAGCGGGGGAAATACGCAGTATTTT. Its protein is CASSSTGTSGGNTQYF.

The chain recombines TRBV5-1 with TRBJ2-5, with a tentative D call TRBD2 (5 bases). This CDR3 comprises 15 residues. Per germline, CDR1 SGHRS and CDR2 YFSETQ. V shed 4 bases and J shed 2 bases, with 15 bases lying between them. CDR3 DNA sequence: TGCGCCAGCAGCCTGGAGAGGGCCTGGCAAGAGACCCAGTACTTC. Residues: CASSLERAWQETQYF.

The chain combines TRBV24-1 with TRBJ1-5; a possible D gene is TRBD1 (5 bases). Germline V CDR1 and CDR2: KGHDR, SFDVKD. Between the trimmed V and J ends, which lost 4 bases and 5 bases, there was a span of 14 bases. The CDR3 consists of 15 residues. The DNA for the CDR3 is TGTGCCACCAGTGAGTCGGCTGGGACCGATCAGCCCCAGCATTTT. Its protein product is CATSESAGTDQPQHF.

CDR3 in amino acids: CASSEDRLNEKLFF. In DNA, the CDR3 is TGTGCCAGCAGTGAGGACAGACTTAATGAAAAACTGTTTTTT. This chain joins TRBV6-1 and TRBJ1-4; D is perhaps TRBD1 (6 bases). Looked up from germline, CDR1 is MNHNS and CDR2 is SASEGT. The CDR3 sequence is 14 residues long. Trimming shortened V by 3 bases and J by 4 bases, and 9 bases separated the two germline ends.